This passage covers 27 T cell receptor beta chains from one sample sequenced in a study of beta chain features in type 1 diabetes. The investigators reverse transcribed all of the isolated RNA, so they sequenced expressed TCRB transcripts. Only in-frame clones appear in the TCRdb table, and some are missing; sequencing was by immunoSEQ multiplex PCR. The table shows around 40,000 clones, with around 64% occurring only once. Sequenced sample: Tregs from blood. These receptors were taken from a woman between 25 and 40 years old in good health.

The V gene is TRBV4-3, the J gene TRBJ2-5, with a tentative D call TRBD1 (6 bases). V gave up 0 bases and J gave up 0 bases, with 17 bases separating them. The V gene's germline CDR1 is LGHNA and CDR2 YSLEER. The CDR3 has 18 residues. The CDR3 DNA sequence: TGCGCCAGCAGCCAAGATCCTACCGGGACACCGTACCAAGAGACCCAGTACTTC. Its protein is CASSQDPTGTPYQETQYF.

This clone showed up just a few times. CDR3 sequence: CASSRQGGDTQYF. As DNA, the CDR3 is TGTGCCAGCAGCCGACAAGGTGGAGATACGCAGTATTTT. The chain recombines TRBV7-3 with TRBJ2-3, with no clear D. This CDR3 is built from 13 residues. Per the germline V gene, CDR1 is SGHTA and CDR2 is FQGTGA. V was clipped by 5 bases and J by 5 bases, with 11 bases between them.

The gene calls are TRBV11-2 and TRBJ2-3; TRBD2 aligns across 10 bases. The J segment lost 6 bases and the V segment lost 5 bases, leaving 11 bases of the junction unmatched. Germline V gene sequence: CDR1 SGHAT, CDR2 FQNNGV. The CDR3 sequence is 16 residues long. CDR3 sequence (DNA): TGTGCCAGCAGCCCTACTAGCGGGATTGGGGCGGATACGCAGTATTTT. It codes for CASSPTSGIGADTQYF.

This clone showed up just a few times. The rearrangement links TRBV9 to TRBJ2-1; 9 bases map to TRBD2. Germline-derived CDR1 and CDR2 are SGDLS and YYNGEE. This CDR3 spans 14 amino acids. Trimming removed 2 bases from V and 8 bases from J; junction bases left unmatched: 5. The CDR3 DNA sequence: TGTGCCAGCAGCGTGATAGCGGGAGCTTATGAGCAGTTCTTC. Encoded protein: CASSVIAGAYEQFF.

The chain uses TRBV6-6 and TRBJ1-5; D gene unclear. The ends were cut back, 1 base at V and 0 bases at J, with 7 bases in the middle. Germline V gene sequence: CDR1 MNHNY, CDR2 SVGAGI (reference sequence). The CDR3 consists of 15 residues. The CDR3 sequence: CASSYYQISNQPQHF. For the CDR3, the DNA is TGTGCCAGCAGTTACTACCAGATTAGCAATCAGCCCCAGCATTTT.

This rearrangement joins TRBV27 to TRBJ2-1; TRBD2 aligns across 16 bases. The CDR3 has 17 amino acids. CDR1 and CDR2 from the germline V gene are MNHEY and SMNVEV (reference sequence). Trimming removed 5 bases from V and 14 bases from J; junction bases left unmatched: 15. The DNA for the CDR3 is TGTGCCAGCAGTATCGGGACTAGCGGGAGGGCCGGCCTACCGAAGTTCTTC. Amino acid sequence: CASSIGTSGRAGLPKFF.

The chain recombines TRBV19 with TRBJ2-2, with TRBD2 identical over 9 bases. The V segment lost 7 bases and the J segment 5 bases; nucleotides outside the gene matches: 17. Germline CDR1 is LNHDA and CDR2 is SQIVND (reference sequence). This CDR3 contains 18 residues. For the CDR3, the DNA is TGTGCCAGTAATCCCCACGTGGCGGGAGGGCCGGGGACCGGGGAGCTGTTTTTT. It specifies CASNPHVAGGPGTGELFF. Full variable domain (outside the CDR3, taken from reference TRBV19 and TRBJ2-2): DGGITQSPKYLFRKEGQNVTLSCEQNLNHDAMYWYRQDPGQGLRLIYYSQIVNDFQKGDIAEGYSVSREKKESFPLTVTSAQKNPTAFYLCASNPHVAGGPGTGELFFGEGSRLTVL.

The chain links TRBV5-4 to TRBJ2-7; 7 bases align to TRBD1. Germline CDR1 reads SGHNT; CDR2 reads YYREEE (reference sequence). Germline trimming cut 2 bases from V and 0 bases from J; bases unmatched to any gene: 5. The CDR3 spans 15 residues. CDR3 protein: CASSFGTAFSYEQYF. CDR3 nucleotides: TGTGCCAGCAGCTTCGGGACAGCGTTCTCCTACGAGCAGTACTTC.

This chain uses TRBV29-1 with TRBJ2-1; TRBD2 aligns across 8 bases. Germline CDR1 is SQVTM and CDR2 is ANQGSEA. V shed 6 bases, J shed 10 bases, and the junction held 8 bases outside the gene matches. The CDR3 loop spans 12 amino acids. The CDR3 spells CSVGTRSFEQFF. CDR3 sequence (DNA): TGCAGCGTCGGGACTAGATCCTTCGAGCAGTTCTTC.

The chain joins TRBV9 to TRBJ2-1, with no clear D. The CDR3 spans 12 residues. Per the germline V gene, CDR1 is SGDLS and CDR2 is YYNGEE. Trimming pared 0 bases from V and 6 bases from J, leaving 4 bases between. The chain's CDR3 is CASSVARNEQFF. CDR3 in DNA: TGTGCCAGCAGCGTAGCCCGCAATGAGCAGTTCTTC.

This chain links TRBV29-1 with TRBJ1-6, with 7 bases fitting TRBD1. Germline CDR1 SQVTM, CDR2 ANQGSEA. V lost 5 bases, J lost 4 bases, and 2 bases stayed unmatched. The CDR3 contains 13 residues. This chain's CDR3 is CSVRQGYNSPLHF. As DNA, the CDR3 is TGCAGCGTTCGACAGGGATATAATTCACCCCTCCACTTT.

Worth noting for this clone: At one of its ends the junction is not consistent with the germline gene, which may arise from a read error. This chain connects TRBV7-7 to TRBJ2-1; 10 bases map to TRBD2. Germline V gene lookup returns CDR1 SSHAT and CDR2 FNYEAQ (reference sequence). This CDR3 comprises 15 residues. CDR3 nucleotides: TGTGCTAGCAGCTTAGGCCTAGCGGGAGACAATGAGCAGTTCTTC. Protein product: CASSLGLAGDNEQFF.

V gene TRBV19 combines with J gene TRBJ1-2; 7 bases map to TRBD1. Germline-derived CDR1 and CDR2 are LNHDA and SQIVND (reference sequence). The CDR3 length is 13 residues. With V trimmed by 5 bases and J by 4 bases, 4 bases remained unmatched. Written as DNA, the CDR3 is TGTGCCAGTAGTGTACAGGGGCCCTATGGCTACACCTTC. Translating gives CASSVQGPYGYTF.

Turning to this clone: Germline is not matched at one junction end, which may reflect a read error. The chain employs TRBV5-6 and TRBJ1-5, with TRBD1 as a possible D gene (6 bases). Germline-derived CDR1 and CDR2 are SGHDT and YYEEEE. The CDR3 is made up of 15 amino acids. Here the CDR3 reads CASSLRGLSSQPQHF. CDR3 in DNA: TGTGCCAGCAGCTTGAGGGGGTTGAGCAGTCAGCCCCAGCATTTT.

This clone was seen more than once but under ten times. V usage is TRBV11-2 and J usage is TRBJ2-7; D ambiguous. The V gene lost 4 bases and the J gene lost 3 bases, with 7 bases spanning the gap. There are 12 residues in the CDR3. Germline values: CDR1 SGHAT, CDR2 FQNNGV. Here the CDR3 DNA reads TGTGCCAGCAGCTCGCAGGTCTACGAGCAGTACTTC. It yields the protein CASSSQVYEQYF.

The rearrangement joins TRBV18 to TRBJ2-7; TRBD1 agrees at 7 bases. CDR3 length: 13 amino acids. V dropped 8 bases and J dropped 2; count of bases not matched to a gene: 6. In germline, CDR1 is KGHSH, CDR2 LQKENI. The CDR3 here is CASQRQGAYEQYF. Here the CDR3 DNA reads TGTGCCAGCCAAAGACAGGGCGCCTACGAGCAGTACTTC.

This clone was observed a few times. V usage is TRBV4-2 and J usage is TRBJ1-2; D might be TRBD1 (6 bases). V was trimmed by 4 bases and J by 4 bases, leaving 16 bases between them. CDR3 length: 15 amino acids. From germline, CDR1 is LGHNA and CDR2 YNFKEQ. Here the CDR3 reads CASSRETDSGYGYTF. For the CDR3, the DNA is TGTGCCAGCAGCCGAGAGACGGACAGCGGCTATGGCTACACCTTC.

V and J are TRBV28 and TRBJ2-7; 8 nucleotides align to TRBD1. Germline-derived CDR1 and CDR2 are MDHEN and SYDVKM. The trim removed 2 bases at V and 0 bases at J, leaving 6 bases unmatched. The CDR3 has 16 residues. This CDR3 reads CASSLARDRSSYEQYF. In nucleotides, the CDR3 is TGTGCCAGCAGTTTAGCCCGGGACAGGAGCTCCTACGAGCAGTACTTC.

This clone is labeled as medium-sized. This CDR3 is CASSLAFSMTDTQYF. The CDR3 nucleotides are TGTGCCAGCAGCTTAGCGTTTAGCATGACAGATACGCAGTATTTT. This chain links TRBV7-9 with TRBJ2-3; D is undetermined. The V gene's germline CDR1 is SEHNR and CDR2 FQNEAQ (reference sequence). The CDR3 is 15 amino acids. Trimming left V 0 bases short and J 3 bases short, with 10 bases between.

The DNA of the CDR3 is TGCGCCAGCAGCTTGGCCGTGGGGCGAGAGCAGTACTTC. It yields the protein CASSLAVGREQYF. V is TRBV5-1 and J is TRBJ2-7; possible D gene TRBD1, 5 bases. The V gene lost 0 bases and the J gene lost 7 bases, with 11 bases spanning the gap. The CDR3 is 13 amino acids. Looked up from germline, CDR1 is SGHRS and CDR2 is YFSETQ.

The chain recombines TRBV28 with TRBJ2-2, with 9 bases lining up with TRBD2. Germline assignment: CDR1 MDHEN and CDR2 SYDVKM. The CDR3 has 16 residues. V was clipped by 2 bases and J by 4 bases; unmatched bases: 5. CDR3 amino acids: CASSLDGGRGTGELFF. CDR3 sequence (DNA): TGTGCCAGCAGTTTAGATGGCGGGAGGGGCACCGGGGAGCTGTTTTTT.

This clone was observed a few times. The rearrangement uses TRBV5-6 and TRBJ1-1; the match to TRBD1 covers 7 bases. After removal of 4 bases from V and 10 bases from J, the junction contained 16 bases not matched to a gene. The CDR3 sequence is 15 residues long. Germline V CDR1 and CDR2: SGHDT, YYEEEE. The CDR3 bases are TGTGCCAGCAGCCCTACCGGGGACAGCACCGTGAGAGCTTTCTTT. Residues: CASSPTGDSTVRAFF.

The chain links TRBV27 to TRBJ1-1; D is unclear. The germline V gene encodes CDR1 MNHEY and CDR2 SMNVEV (reference sequence). Trimming stripped 5 bases from V and 0 bases from J, with 7 bases between. The CDR3 covers 13 residues. Here the CDR3 DNA reads TGTGCCAGCAGTCCACTCATGAACACTGAAGCTTTCTTT. This codes for CASSPLMNTEAFF.

This rearrangement joins TRBV2 to TRBJ1-5, with 7 bases lining up with TRBD1. Germline V gives CDR1 SNHLY, CDR2 FYNNEI. The CDR3 runs 14 residues. The trim removed 5 bases at V and 7 bases at J, leaving 8 bases unmatched. CDR3 loop: CASSLQGTGQPQHF. In DNA, the CDR3 is TGTGCCAGCAGTTTACAGGGGACGGGGCAGCCCCAGCATTTT.

The chain joins TRBV6-5 to TRBJ1-3, with D possibly TRBD1 on 6 matching bases. Germline assignment: CDR1 MNHEY and CDR2 SVGAGI. The germline V and J ends were trimmed by 8 bases and 4 bases, with 9 bases remaining between them. The CDR3 consists of 12 residues. The CDR3, as DNA: TGTGCCAGCCAGGGGAACGGAAACACCATATATTTT. Its translation is CASQGNGNTIYF.

The chain links TRBV29-1 to TRBJ1-2; D possibly corresponds to TRBD1 (6 bases). Germline V lookup: CDR1 SQVTM, CDR2 ANQGSEA. Trimming stripped 7 bases from V and 6 bases from J, with 15 bases between. The CDR3 sequence is 12 residues long. CDR3 sequence reads: CSALQGLDGYTF. The CDR3 coding sequence is TGCAGCGCATTACAGGGTTTGGATGGCTACACCTTC.

V is TRBV6-4 and J is TRBJ2-5; perhaps TRBD2 as D (5 bases). Germline V CDR1 and CDR2: MRHNA, SNTAGT. The ends were cut back, 10 bases at V and 2 bases at J, with 11 bases in the middle. The CDR3 is 12 residues long. The CDR3 is CATLSGQETQYF. The CDR3 nucleotides read TGTGCCACCCTGTCGGGGCAAGAGACCCAGTACTTC.